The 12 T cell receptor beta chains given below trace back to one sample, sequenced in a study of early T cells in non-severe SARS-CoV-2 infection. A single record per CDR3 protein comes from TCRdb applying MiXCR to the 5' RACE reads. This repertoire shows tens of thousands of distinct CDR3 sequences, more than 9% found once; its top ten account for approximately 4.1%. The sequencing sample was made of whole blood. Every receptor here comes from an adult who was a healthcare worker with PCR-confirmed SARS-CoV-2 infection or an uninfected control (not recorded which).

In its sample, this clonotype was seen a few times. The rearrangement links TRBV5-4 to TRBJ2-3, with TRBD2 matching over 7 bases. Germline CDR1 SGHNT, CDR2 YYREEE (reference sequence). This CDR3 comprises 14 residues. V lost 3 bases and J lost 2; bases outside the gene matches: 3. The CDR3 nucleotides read TGTGCCAGCAGCTCAGCGGGGAACACAGATACGCAGTATTTT. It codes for CASSSAGNTDTQYF.

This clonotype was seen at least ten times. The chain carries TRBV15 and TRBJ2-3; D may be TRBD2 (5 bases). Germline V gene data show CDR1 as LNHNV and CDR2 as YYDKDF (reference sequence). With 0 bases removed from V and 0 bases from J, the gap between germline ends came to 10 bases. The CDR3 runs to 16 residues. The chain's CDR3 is CATSRDPGFSTDTQYF. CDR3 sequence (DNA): TGTGCCACCAGCAGAGATCCGGGGTTTAGCACAGATACGCAGTATTTT. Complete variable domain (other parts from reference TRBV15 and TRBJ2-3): DAMVIQNPRYQVTQFGKPVTLSCSQTLNHNVMYWYQQKSSQAPKLLFHYYDKDFNNEADTPDNFQSRRPNTSFCFLDIRSPGLGDTAMYLCATSRDPGFSTDTQYFGPGTRLTVL.

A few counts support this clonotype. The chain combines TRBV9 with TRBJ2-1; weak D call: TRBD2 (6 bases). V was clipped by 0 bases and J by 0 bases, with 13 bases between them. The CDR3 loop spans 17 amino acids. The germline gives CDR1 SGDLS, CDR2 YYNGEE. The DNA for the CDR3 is TGTGCCAGCAGCGTAGGAGAAGCGGGCAGCTCCTACAATGAGCAGTTCTTC. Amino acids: CASSVGEAGSSYNEQFF.

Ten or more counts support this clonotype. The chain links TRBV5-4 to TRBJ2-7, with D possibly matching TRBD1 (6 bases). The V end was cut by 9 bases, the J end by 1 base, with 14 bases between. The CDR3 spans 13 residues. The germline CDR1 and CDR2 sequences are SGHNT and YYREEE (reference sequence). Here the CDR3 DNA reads TGTGCCATGGTAGGACAGAATTCCTACGAGCAGTACTTC. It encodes CAMVGQNSYEQYF. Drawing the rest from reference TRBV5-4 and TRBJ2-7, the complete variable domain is ETGVTQSPTHLIKTRGQQVTLRCSSQSGHNTVSWYQQALGQGPQFIFQYYREEENGRGNFPPRFSGLQFPNYSSELNVNALELDDSALYLCAMVGQNSYEQYFGPGTRLTVT.

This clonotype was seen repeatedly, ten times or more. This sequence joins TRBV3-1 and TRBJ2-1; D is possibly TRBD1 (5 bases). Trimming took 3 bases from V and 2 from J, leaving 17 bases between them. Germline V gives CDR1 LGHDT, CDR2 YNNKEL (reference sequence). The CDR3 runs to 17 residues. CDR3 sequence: CASSQSGSRQTYNEQFF. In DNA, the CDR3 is TGTGCCAGCAGCCAGAGTGGGTCACGACAGACCTACAATGAGCAGTTCTTC.

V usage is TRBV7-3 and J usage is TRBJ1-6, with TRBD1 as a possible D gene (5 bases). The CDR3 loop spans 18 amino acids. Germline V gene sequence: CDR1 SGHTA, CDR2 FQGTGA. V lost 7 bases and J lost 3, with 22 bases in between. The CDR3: CASILGVNSASYNSPLHF. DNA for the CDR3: TGTGCCAGCATCCTGGGGGTTAACAGTGCCAGCTATAATTCACCCCTCCACTTT.

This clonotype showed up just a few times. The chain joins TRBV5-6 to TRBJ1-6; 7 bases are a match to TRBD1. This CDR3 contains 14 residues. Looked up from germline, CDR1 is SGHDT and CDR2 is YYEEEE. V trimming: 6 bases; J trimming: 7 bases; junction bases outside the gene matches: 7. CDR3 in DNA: TGTGCCAGCAACACAGGGGTGGGAAATTCACCCCTCCACTTT. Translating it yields CASNTGVGNSPLHF. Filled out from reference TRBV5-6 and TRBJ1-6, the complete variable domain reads DAGVTQSPTHLIKTRGQQVTLRCSPKSGHDTVSWYQQALGQGPQFIFQYYEEEERQRGNFPDRFSGHQFPNYSSELNVNALLLGDSALYLCASNTGVGNSPLHFGNGTRLTVT.

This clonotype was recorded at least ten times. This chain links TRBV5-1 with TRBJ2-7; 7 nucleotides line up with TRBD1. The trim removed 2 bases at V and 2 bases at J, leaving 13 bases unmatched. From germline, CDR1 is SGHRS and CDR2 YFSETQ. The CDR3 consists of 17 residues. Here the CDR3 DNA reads TGCGCCAGCAGCTTTACGGGGCTGCAGGGGGAAACCTACGAGCAGTACTTC. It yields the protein CASSFTGLQGETYEQYF.

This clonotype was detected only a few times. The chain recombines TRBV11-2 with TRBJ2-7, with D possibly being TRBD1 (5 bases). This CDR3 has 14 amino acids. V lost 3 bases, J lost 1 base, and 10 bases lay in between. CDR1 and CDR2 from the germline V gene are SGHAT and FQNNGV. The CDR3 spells CASSLDTDSYEQYF. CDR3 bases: TGTGCCAGCAGCTTGGACACAGATTCCTACGAGCAGTACTTC.

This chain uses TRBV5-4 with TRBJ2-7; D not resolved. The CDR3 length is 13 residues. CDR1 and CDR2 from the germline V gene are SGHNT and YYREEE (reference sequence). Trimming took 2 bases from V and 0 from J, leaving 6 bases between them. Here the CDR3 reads CASSLPSSYEQYF. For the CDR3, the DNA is TGTGCCAGCAGCTTACCAAGCTCCTACGAGCAGTACTTC.

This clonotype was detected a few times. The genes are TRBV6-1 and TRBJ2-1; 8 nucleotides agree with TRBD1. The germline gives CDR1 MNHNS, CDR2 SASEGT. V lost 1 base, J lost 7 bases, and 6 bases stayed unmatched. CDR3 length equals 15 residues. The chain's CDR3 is CASSEVTGGRNEQFF. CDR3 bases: TGTGCCAGCAGTGAAGTCACAGGGGGTAGGAATGAGCAGTTCTTC.

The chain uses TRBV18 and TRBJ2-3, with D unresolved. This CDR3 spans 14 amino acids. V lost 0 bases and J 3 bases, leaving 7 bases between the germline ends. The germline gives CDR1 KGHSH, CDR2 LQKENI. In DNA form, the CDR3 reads TGTGCCAGCTCACCACCGACGGAGACAGATACGCAGTATTTT. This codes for CASSPPTETDTQYF.